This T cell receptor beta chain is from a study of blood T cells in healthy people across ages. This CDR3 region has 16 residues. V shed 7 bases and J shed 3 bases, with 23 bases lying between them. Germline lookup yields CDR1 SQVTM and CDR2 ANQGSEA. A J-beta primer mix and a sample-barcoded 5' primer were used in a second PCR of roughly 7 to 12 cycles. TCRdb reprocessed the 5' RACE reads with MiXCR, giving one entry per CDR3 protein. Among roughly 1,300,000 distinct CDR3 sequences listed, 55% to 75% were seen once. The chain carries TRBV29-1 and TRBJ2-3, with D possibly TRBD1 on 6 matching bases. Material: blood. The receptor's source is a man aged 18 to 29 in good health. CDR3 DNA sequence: TGCAGCGCCGGCGGCAGGGGCCGTAGGGAGACAGATACGCAGTATTTT. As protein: CSAGGRGRRETDTQYF.